The 26 T cell receptor beta chains listed next were all sequenced from one sample in a study of blood T cell repertoires in COVID-19. This table comes from immunoSEQ multiplex PCR, and its TCRdb copy is limited to in-frame clones, with some not included. The table has more than 45,000 clones, around 81% seen once; the top ten hold 8% to 10%. Material for sequencing was peripheral blood. The source is an elderly man with COVID-19, enrolled during active disease.

The chain couples TRBV6-2 or TRBV6-3 to TRBJ2-1; the match to TRBD2 covers 14 bases. Germline CDR1 reads MNHEY; CDR2 reads SVGEGT. CDR3 length: 17 amino acids. With V trimmed by 6 bases and J by 7 bases, 11 bases remained unmatched. Here the CDR3 DNA reads TGTGCCAGCAGCCCTCTCCTTGGACTAGCGGGGGGAAATGAGCAGTTCTTC. This codes for CASSPLLGLAGGNEQFF.

The rearrangement uses TRBV29-1 and TRBJ1-4; no firm D call. The V and J ends lost 7 bases and 3 bases respectively, with 15 bases between them. CDR3 length: 14 amino acids. Germline assignment: CDR1 SQVTM and CDR2 ANQGSEA. CDR3 nucleotides: TGCAGCGCGGGTGCAACTTACTCTAATGAAAAACTGTTTTTT. Translated, it gives CSAGATYSNEKLFF.

The gene calls are TRBV19 and TRBJ2-3; possible D gene TRBD2, 6 bases. Germline lookup yields CDR1 LNHDA and CDR2 SQIVND (reference sequence). V was shortened by 7 bases and J by 8 bases, with 19 bases between the two germline ends. This CDR3 contains 14 residues. Here the CDR3 reads CASTRLSLEGTQYF. The CDR3 DNA reads TGTGCCAGTACCCGCCTATCCTTGGAGGGTACGCAGTATTTT.

V usage is TRBV11-3 and J usage is TRBJ2-1; 7 nucleotides align to TRBD2. V dropped 4 bases and J dropped 10; count of bases not matched to a gene: 7. The CDR3 runs 13 residues. CDR1 is SGHNT, CDR2 YENEEA, per germline. The CDR3 nucleotides read TGTGCCAGCAGCTCCGGGGGAGCGGGAGAGCAGTTCTTC. Encoded protein: CASSSGGAGEQFF.

The chain recombines TRBV11-3 with TRBJ2-3; TRBD2 matches at 10 bases. The germline V gene has CDR1 SGHNT and CDR2 YENEEA. The junction had 4 bases not matched to a gene; V was cut back by 5 bases and J by 5 bases. This CDR3 comprises 14 residues. CDR3 nucleotides: TGTGCCAGCAGCAAAGCGGGAGGGAGAGATACGCAGTATTTT. Its protein is CASSKAGGRDTQYF.

The chain is built from TRBV18 and TRBJ2-1, with D possibly matching TRBD1 (5 bases). V gave up 2 bases and J gave up 2 bases, with 10 bases separating them. In germline, CDR1 is KGHSH, CDR2 LQKENI. This CDR3 is built from 15 residues. The CDR3 DNA follows: TGTGCCAGCTCACCAGGGGCTTTGACCTACAATGAGCAGTTCTTC. It is translated as CASSPGALTYNEQFF.

The chain is built from TRBV7-8 and TRBJ2-7; 11 nucleotides line up with TRBD2. Germline V CDR1 and CDR2: SGHVS, FQNEAQ. The CDR3 is 14 residues long. V was pared by 4 bases and J by 3 bases, with 2 bases of the junction left unmatched. This CDR3 reads CASSSSGGNYEQYF. The CDR3 nucleotides read TGTGCCAGCAGCTCTAGCGGGGGGAACTACGAGCAGTACTTC.

This clone was seen only a few times. The identical CDR3 is also encoded by other nucleotide sequences in the sample. The chain uses TRBV5-6 and TRBJ1-5; D might be TRBD1 (5 bases). From germline, CDR1 is SGHDT and CDR2 YYEEEE. Trimming pared 0 bases from V and 0 bases from J, leaving 7 bases between. The CDR3 spans 15 residues. CDR3 in DNA: TGTGCCAGCAGCTTGGGACAGTATAGCAATCAGCCCCAGCATTTT. Residues: CASSLGQYSNQPQHF.

The gene calls are TRBV6-2 or TRBV6-3 and TRBJ2-3; 8 bases fit TRBD1. The V segment lost 2 bases and the J segment 4 bases; nucleotides outside the gene matches: 5. The CDR3 sequence is 15 residues long. CDR1 MNHEY and CDR2 SVGEGT come from the germline V gene. The CDR3, as DNA: TGTGCCAGCAGTTACAGGGCAGGGGGCCCAGATACGCAGTATTTT. Amino acid sequence: CASSYRAGGPDTQYF.

This clone has just a few counts. V usage is TRBV3-1 (or the pseudogene TRBV3-2) and J usage is TRBJ1-1; 10 positions match TRBD1. CDR1 LGHDT and CDR2 YNNKEL come from the germline V gene (reference sequence). Trimming took 5 bases from V and 13 from J; bases not matched to a gene: 10. The CDR3 runs 13 residues. CDR3 in DNA: TGTGCCAGCAGCAATCGACAGGGGGCAGGAGGTTTCTTT. Protein: CASSNRQGAGGFF.

The rearrangement joins TRBV23-1 to TRBJ1-2, with TRBD1 matching 7 bases. TRBV23-1 is flagged as an ORF with uncertain function. CDR3 size: 17 residues. Unmatched junction bases numbered 9, after V lost 0 bases and J lost 2 bases. Here the CDR3 reads CASSQSAAPGQNYGYTF. The DNA of the CDR3 is TGCGCCAGCAGTCAATCGGCCGCACCGGGACAGAACTATGGCTACACCTTC.

This chain joins TRBV5-4 and TRBJ1-1; TRBD1 is a possible D gene (5 bases). Deletions cut 4 bases from V and 4 bases from J, with 20 bases between. This CDR3 is 16 amino acids long. Germline V gene data show CDR1 as SGHNT and CDR2 as YYREEE (reference sequence). This CDR3 reads CASSPAGGRVATEAFF. CDR3 DNA sequence: TGTGCCAGCAGCCCCGCCGGGGGGAGGGTTGCCACTGAAGCTTTCTTT.

The chain links TRBV7-9 to TRBJ2-7, with 7 bases identical to TRBD1. V was pared by 6 bases and J by 2 bases, with 13 bases of the junction left unmatched. The germline V gene has CDR1 SEHNR and CDR2 FQNEAQ (reference sequence). The CDR3 loop spans 16 amino acids. CDR3 in DNA: TGTGCCAGCAGTTCTCTATTGGGACAGTCCCCCTACGAGCAGTACTTC. Translated, it gives CASSSLLGQSPYEQYF.

J is TRBJ2-1 and V is TRBV5-1, with TRBD1 as a possible D gene (5 bases). The ends were cut back, 1 base at V and 12 bases at J, with 11 bases in the middle. The CDR3 extends over 12 amino acids. Germline V gives CDR1 SGHRS, CDR2 YFSETQ. CDR3 sequence: CASSLSQDVQFF. CDR3 DNA sequence: TGCGCCAGCAGCTTGTCACAGGATGTGCAGTTCTTC.

This clone was counted once. V gene TRBV2 combines with J gene TRBJ1-1, with 7 bases that match TRBD1. Trimming took 11 bases from V and 5 from J; bases not matched to a gene: 11. Per germline, CDR1 SNHLY and CDR2 FYNNEI. This CDR3 has 13 residues. DNA of the CDR3: TGTGCCGGTCAAGGGGGCGCGAAGACTGAAGCTTTCTTT. Translated: CAGQGGAKTEAFF.

J is TRBJ1-1 and V is TRBV4-3; 9 bases agree with TRBD1. The CDR3 covers 16 residues. Germline lookup yields CDR1 LGHNA and CDR2 YSLEER. Trimming cost V 1 base and J 4 bases; bases outside gene matches: 7. CDR3 coding DNA: TGCGCCAGCAGCCAAGGCTATAGACAGGGGGGCACTGAAGCTTTCTTT. Residues: CASSQGYRQGGTEAFF.

This clone was counted once. This sequence joins TRBV18 and TRBJ1-4; no clear D gene. CDR1 and CDR2 from the germline V gene are KGHSH and LQKENI. Trimming shortened V by 4 bases and J by 7 bases, and 13 bases separated the two germline ends. This CDR3 spans 14 amino acids. The chain's CDR3 is CASSLPRETEKLFF. The CDR3 nucleotides are TGTGCCAGCTCACTTCCAAGGGAGACTGAAAAACTGTTTTTT.

This clone appeared once. This chain uses TRBV5-1 with TRBJ2-1; 7 nucleotides align to TRBD1. V trimming: 1 base; J trimming: 4 bases; junction bases outside the gene matches: 11. Germline V gene sequence: CDR1 SGHRS, CDR2 YFSETQ. The CDR3 consists of 17 residues. CDR3 nucleotide sequence: TGCGCCAGCAGCTTGCTTCGCCCGGGACAGATTTACAATGAGCAGTTCTTC. Its translation is CASSLLRPGQIYNEQFF.

CDR3 sequence (DNA): TGTGCCAGCAGCGGGGGGGGCCAAGAGACCCAGTACTTC. Its protein is CASSGGGQETQYF. V gene TRBV5-4 combines with J gene TRBJ2-5, with TRBD2 identical over 7 bases. V trimming: 4 bases; J trimming: 1 base; junction bases outside the gene matches: 1. The CDR3 extends over 13 amino acids. From germline, CDR1 is SGHNT and CDR2 YYREEE (reference sequence).

This clone was recorded a few times. The V and J genes are TRBV7-2 and TRBJ1-2; TRBD1 is a possible D gene (6 bases). The V end was cut by 2 bases, the J end by 4 bases, with 14 bases between. This CDR3 spans 15 amino acids. CDR1 and CDR2 (germline): SGHTA, FQGNSA. This CDR3 reads CASSLRRGLGYGYTF. The CDR3 nucleotides read TGTGCCAGCAGCTTAAGGCGGGGGCTGGGCTATGGCTACACCTTC. The full variable domain, in which reference TRBV7-2 and TRBJ1-2 provide the parts outside the CDR3, is GAGVSQSPSNKVTEKGKDVELRCDPISGHTALYWYRQSLGQGLEFLIYFQGNSAPDKSGLPSDRFSAERTGGSVSTLTIQRTQQEDSAVYLCASSLRRGLGYGYTFGSGTRLTVV.

The rearrangement links TRBV5-6 to TRBJ1-1; 7 bases line up with TRBD1. This CDR3 has 15 amino acids. Unmatched junction bases numbered 8, after V lost 4 bases and J lost 2 bases. Germline V CDR1 and CDR2: SGHDT, YYEEEE. The DNA of the CDR3 is TGTGCCAGCAGCCCTTACGACAGGGCTAACACTGAAGCTTTCTTT. It is translated as CASSPYDRANTEAFF.

The chain employs TRBV11-2 and TRBJ2-5; 7 bases are shared with TRBD1. Trimming removed 7 bases from V and 5 bases from J; junction bases left unmatched: 10. The germline CDR1 and CDR2 sequences are SGHAT and FQNNGV. The CDR3 runs to 14 residues. The CDR3 loop reads CASTLGQFLETQYF. The CDR3, as DNA: TGTGCCAGCACCTTGGGACAGTTCTTGGAGACCCAGTACTTC.

The genes are TRBV21-1 and TRBJ2-1; whether TRBD1, the table's D call, matches the DNA was not checked. TRBV21-1 is labeled a pseudogene. CDR3 length: 15 residues. The CDR3: CASSRPGSSYNEQFF. CDR3 nucleotide sequence: TGTGCCAGCAGCCGCCCAGGTAGCTCCTACAATGAGCAGTTCTTC.

In this sample, this clone turned up a few times. The gene calls are TRBV7-8 and TRBJ2-3, with TRBD2 matching 9 bases. The CDR3 runs 16 residues. Germline CDR1 SGHVS, CDR2 FQNEAQ. V lost 7 bases to trimming and J lost 0 bases; unmatched junction nucleotides: 8. The CDR3 nucleotides are TGTGCCAGCACCTCATTGACTAGCGGCAGCACAGATACGCAGTATTTT. This codes for CASTSLTSGSTDTQYF.

J is TRBJ2-2 and V is TRBV9; the match to TRBD1 covers 9 bases. Germline values: CDR1 SGDLS, CDR2 YYNGEE. The ends lost 4 bases at V and 5 bases at J; junction bases unmatched: 12. The CDR3 runs 17 residues. CDR3 in DNA: TGTGCCAGCAGCACCCGTACCGGGACAGGGCTTACCGGGGAGCTGTTTTTT. Translation gives CASSTRTGTGLTGELFF.

V and J are TRBV2 and TRBJ1-1; D ambiguous. Trimming took off 5 bases at V and 0 bases at J, with 10 bases between the two ends. The length of the CDR3 is 14 residues. The V gene's germline CDR1 is SNHLY and CDR2 FYNNEI. CDR3 protein: CASSLQLLNTEAFF. The CDR3 bases are TGTGCCAGCAGTTTACAGCTATTGAACACTGAAGCTTTCTTT.